This T cell receptor beta chain was observed in a study of cytomegalovirus exposure and HLA in healthy donors. The CDR3 is 17 amino acids. V was clipped by 1 base and J by 3 bases; unmatched bases: 5. Germline values: CDR1 SGHAT, CDR2 FQNNGV. Researchers ran the PCR with 60 Vbeta and 13 Jbeta primers. Here immunoSEQ multiplex PCR was the method, and the copy in TCRdb shows in-frame clones only, minus some. The sample holds about 200,000 clones. This chain uses TRBV11-2 with TRBJ2-1; the match to TRBD2 covers 11 bases. The source is a girl between 2 and 10 years old in good health and CMV-seropositive. The sequencing input was PBMCs. The CDR3 DNA reads as TGTGCCAGCAGCTTAGTGGGGGGGACTAGCGGCTACAATGAGCAGTTCTTC. Encoded protein: CASSLVGGTSGYNEQFF.